This is a list of T cell receptor beta chains from one sample in a study of shared T cell receptors in the human thymus. This table comes from immunoSEQ multiplex PCR, and its TCRdb copy is limited to in-frame clones, with some not included. Among hundreds of thousands of clones, 80% to 90% were seen once, and the ten largest hold about 0.011%. This same sample was also part of a study on human thymus T cells.

The sequenced sample consisted of thymocytes. These receptors were collected from a girl less than two years old with a congenital heart defect. The CDR3 runs from the conserved cysteine through the conserved F or W. The order of the fields is clone size, V gene, J gene, D gene, CDR3 DNA, CDR3 protein. The D gene is left open where the match is weak. A clone size is listed for some rows: how often the clone was seen (once, few, many), or a class if it is expanded.

>-|TRBV27|TRBJ2-1|TRBD2
TGTGCCAGCAGTTTAAAACTAGCGGGGGCAAATGAGCAGTTCTTC
CASSLKLAGANEQFF
>-|TRBV27|TRBJ2-3|-
TGTGCCAGTAGATGGGGGGGGGCGGTTGATACGCAGTATTTT
CASRWGGAVDTQYF
>-|TRBV7-9|TRBJ2-1|TRBD2
TGTGCCAGCAGCCCGCGGACTAGCGGGGTCTACAATGAGCAGTTCTTC
CASSPRTSGVYNEQFF
>-|TRBV6-5|TRBJ1-2|TRBD1
TGTGCCAGCAGTTACGCTTACAGGGGAACGGGCTATGGCTACACCTTC
CASSYAYRGTGYGYTF
>-|TRBV5-5|TRBJ2-7|-
TGTGCCAGCAGCTTGTCCATCAGGGAAGAGCAGTACTTC
CASSLSIREEQYF
>-|TRBV19|TRBJ1-5|-
TGTGCCAGTACTGACGACGGGAATAGCAATCAGCCCCAGCATTTT
CASTDDGNSNQPQHF
>once|TRBV5-1|TRBJ2-3|-
TGCGCCAGCAGCTCGGAGGTGCGATCGTGGGCGGAGAAGACAGATACGCAGTATTTT
CASSSEVRSWAEKTDTQYF
>-|TRBV10-3|TRBJ2-7|TRBD2
TGTGCCATCAGTGAACAGTCGGCGGGGGACGAGCAGTACTTC
CAISEQSAGDEQYF
>-|TRBV28|TRBJ2-7|TRBD1
TGTGCCAGCAGTTACGGGACAGGGTTTCCGTACTTC
CASSYGTGFPYF
>-|TRBV21-1|TRBJ1-6|-
TGTGCCAGCAGCGCCCTAACGACAGAGTCTAATTCACCCCTCCACTTT
CASSALTTESNSPLHF
>-|TRBV19|TRBJ1-1|-
TGTGCCAGTAGATTGACAGGTTTTATGAACACTGAAGCTTTCTTT
CASRLTGFMNTEAFF
>-|TRBV7-6|TRBJ2-7|TRBD2
TGTGCCAGCAGCCTGGGGCGGGGGGAGTACGAGCAGTACTTC
CASSLGRGEYEQYF
>once|TRBV19|TRBJ1-5|-
TGTGCCAGTAGTAGAGGACTGACAAGCAATCAGCCCCAGCATTTT
CASSRGLTSNQPQHF
>-|TRBV2|TRBJ2-3|TRBD1
TGTGCCAGCAGTTCTTACCGGGACAGGGGACAAGATACGCAGTATTTT
CASSSYRDRGQDTQYF
>-|TRBV11-3|TRBJ2-1|TRBD2
TGTGCCAGCAGCGATAGACTAGTCCTAACAAGCGGGGAAAATGAGCAGTTCTTC
CASSDRLVLTSGENEQFF
>-|TRBV6-1|TRBJ1-1|TRBD1
TGTGCCAGCACAAACAGGGGGTATGCCACTGAAGCTTTCTTT
CASTNRGYATEAFF
>-|TRBV6-6|TRBJ2-7|TRBD1
TGTGCCAGCACTAACAGGGGCTCCTACGAGCAGTACTTC
CASTNRGSYEQYF
>-|TRBV27|TRBJ2-7|-
TGTGCCAGCAGTTTATCCCCCAACAGGAGCTCCTACGAGCAGTACTTC
CASSLSPNRSSYEQYF
>-|TRBV5-1|TRBJ1-1|-
TGCGCCAGCAGCTTGGCCGGACCGGCGGGGAACACTGAAGCTTTCTTT
CASSLAGPAGNTEAFF
>-|TRBV19|TRBJ1-1|-
TGTGCCAGTAGTATAGTCCAGCGTGAAGCTTTCTTT
CASSIVQREAFF
>few|TRBV5-6|TRBJ1-4|-
TGTGCCAGCAGCTTGGCTGGGGAGGGAATGGGAAAACTGTTTTTT
CASSLAGEGMGKLFF
>-|TRBV7-3|TRBJ2-2|TRBD2
TGTGCCAGCAGCTCTACCGGTCGCGGGGGGGACACCGGGGAGCTGTTTTTT
CASSSTGRGGDTGELFF
>-|TRBV10-3|TRBJ2-1|TRBD2
TGTGCGTACGGGCCTAGCGGGGGGGATGAGCAGTTCTTC
CAYGPSGGDEQFF
>-|TRBV6-5|TRBJ2-5|TRBD1
TGTGCCAGCAGTTACTCTCAGGGGACAGGGCCTGAGACCCAGTACTTC
CASSYSQGTGPETQYF
>-|TRBV2|TRBJ2-3|TRBD2
TGTGCCAGCAGTGATGCGGGGGGGCCAAAAGATACGCAGTATTTT
CASSDAGGPKDTQYF
>-|TRBV7-2|TRBJ1-1|-
TGTGCCAGCAGCTTAGAGTTCGGGAGCACTGAAGCTTTCTTT
CASSLEFGSTEAFF
>-|TRBV6-6|TRBJ2-3|TRBD2
TGTGCCAGCATTCCGGGGGGGCCGACAGATACGCAGTATTTT
CASIPGGPTDTQYF
>-|TRBV5-1|TRBJ2-1|TRBD2
TGCGCCAGCAGCTTGGAGGCTAGCGGGGCCGGCTACAATGAGCAGTTCTTC
CASSLEASGAGYNEQFF
>-|TRBV19|TRBJ2-7|TRBD1
TGTGCCAGTAGTACGCACAGGGGTCAGGACTACGAGCAGTACTTC
CASSTHRGQDYEQYF
>-|TRBV7-8|TRBJ1-5|-
TGTGCCAGCAGCTTAGAGTTCGGGGGGGTAATGAATCAGCCCCAGCATTTT
CASSLEFGGVMNQPQHF
>-|TRBV6-1|TRBJ1-1|-
TGTGCCAGCAGGGGGCAGAACACTGAAGCTTTCTTT
CASRGQNTEAFF
>-|TRBV11-2|TRBJ2-1|TRBD1
TGTGCCAGCAGCTTAGTACAGGGGGCCAACAATGAGCAGTTCTTC
CASSLVQGANNEQFF
>-|TRBV5-5|TRBJ1-1|TRBD1
TGTGCCAGCAGCACCTCCGGACAGGCCGACACTGAAGCTTTCTTT
CASSTSGQADTEAFF
>-|TRBV9|TRBJ2-4|-
TGTGCCAGCAGCGTAAATGGGGTCGGGACTTTGGGCAAAAACATTCAGTACTTC
CASSVNGVGTLGKNIQYF
>-|TRBV2|TRBJ1-2|-
TGTGCCAGCAGAGGGGCTCTAAACTATGGCTACACCTTC
CASRGALNYGYTF
>-|TRBV7-2|TRBJ1-5|TRBD1
TGTGCCAGCAGCCCCCGGACAGGGATCAATCAGCCCCAGCATTTT
CASSPRTGINQPQHF
>-|TRBV5-1|TRBJ2-5|TRBD2
TGCGCCAGCAGTTCAGCGGGGCCCACGGGGACCCAGTACTTC
CASSSAGPTGTQYF
>-|TRBV14|TRBJ2-1|-
TGTGCCAGCAGCCAAGATCGTGGCAGCTCGGGGGAGCAGTTCTTC
CASSQDRGSSGEQFF
>once|TRBV19|TRBJ1-2|-
TGTGCCAGTAGTATAGGGGGCGACTATGGCTACACCTTC
CASSIGGDYGYTF
>-|TRBV5-6|TRBJ2-1|-
TGTGCCAGCAGCCCGGACGGGGACAATGAGCAGTTCTTC
CASSPDGDNEQFF
>-|TRBV6-5|TRBJ2-5|-
TGTGCCAGCAGTCCCCCCAGACAGCCGTCGGAGACCCAGTACTTC
CASSPPRQPSETQYF